The 3 T cell receptor beta chains below were found in one sample sequenced in a study of cytomegalovirus exposure and HLA in healthy donors. Primers included in the PCR were 60 Vbeta and 13 Jbeta primers. The data were produced by immunoSEQ multiplex PCR, yet TCRdb's version contains in-frame clones alone and is incomplete. Among about 160,000 clones, 84% were seen once, and the ten largest hold under 6.5%. The source material was PBMCs. Source of these receptors: a man over 45 in good health and CMV-seropositive.

V usage is TRBV5-1 and J usage is TRBJ2-3; TRBD1 matches at 9 bases. Trimming cost V 1 base and J 6 bases; bases outside gene matches: 3. Germline values: CDR1 SGHRS, CDR2 YFSETQ. The CDR3 consists of 14 residues. The CDR3 loop is CASSLTGGIDTQYF. As DNA, the CDR3 is TGCGCCAGCAGCTTGACAGGGGGCATCGATACGCAGTATTTT.

The chain carries TRBV5-6 and TRBJ2-5, with 10 bases identical to TRBD1. The junction had 5 bases not matched to a gene; V was cut back by 0 bases and J by 9 bases. The germline CDR1 and CDR2 sequences are SGHDT and YYEEEE. This CDR3 contains 14 residues. The CDR3 region has the DNA TGTGCCAGCAGCTTGGACGGGACAGGGGAGCCCCAGTACTTC. This encodes CASSLDGTGEPQYF.

This chain joins TRBV19 and TRBJ1-6; no firm D call. The germline gives CDR1 LNHDA, CDR2 SQIVND (reference sequence). Trimming cost V 11 bases and J 6 bases, with 17 bases left between them. The CDR3 is 14 amino acids. CDR3 region: CAAEYSRVNSPLHF. Written as DNA, the CDR3 is TGTGCCGCGGAGTACTCCCGAGTTAATTCACCCCTCCACTTT.